The clone carrying this T cell receptor beta chain was observed a handful of times. Its specificity is unknown. This record comes from a study of cytomegalovirus exposure and HLA in healthy donors. PCR used 60 Vbeta primers and 13 Jbeta primers. Measured with immunoSEQ multiplex PCR; TCRdb has only the in-frame clones, and not every one. The table has roughly 190,000 clones, about four fifths seen once. Though nominally healthy at sampling, donors likely had unrecorded immune exposures. Study findings and constraints: One later analysis reportedly identified an Asian-associated ancestry cluster that showed fewer N-insertions than the approximately 710-donor mean. CMV serostatus was the sole immune exposure data available.

The V end lost 0 bases, the J end lost 5 bases, and 10 bases lay between the germline ends. The germline V gene encodes CDR1 KGHSH and CDR2 LQKENI. This CDR3 comprises 15 residues. The chain combines TRBV18 with TRBJ1-4; D gene ambiguous. The source of this sequence is a woman in her 40s in good health and CMV-seronegative. Sample: PBMCs. The CDR3 sequence is CASSPPETPNEKLFF. CDR3 in DNA: TGTGCCAGCTCACCACCTGAGACACCGAATGAAAAACTGTTTTTT.